This T cell receptor (beta chain) comes out of a study of T cell repertoires in cytomegalovirus infection. Turning to the study itself: TCR beta signatures that were public indicated CMV infection and matching HLA type. Notes on the study in general: There were HLA-C-restricted CMV-specific TCR beta clonotypes dominating the ex vivo response.

The CDR3 loop spans 16 amino acids. V dropped 2 bases and J dropped 4; count of bases not matched to a gene: 6. Germline loops: CDR1 SEHNR, CDR2 FQNEAQ (reference sequence). Each CDR3 protein is one row after TCRdb ran MiXCR on the reads. Of about 78,000 distinct CDR3 sequences listed, roughly 40% are singletons. This clonotype was counted between two and nine times. Its specificity is not known. This chain joins TRBV7-9 and TRBJ2-5; 11 positions match TRBD1. This sequence was found in a human donor in good health (CMV status not recorded). Some clones in this sample may be carry-over from other donors' samples. The sample was CD8+ T cells from cultured PBMCs, taken from culture after CMV antigen stimulation. The CDR3 sequence is CASSLYGTGGRETQYF. The CDR3 coding sequence is TGTGCCAGCAGCTTATATGGGACAGGGGGGCGAGAGACCCAGTACTTC.